One sample yielded the 25 T cell receptor beta chains listed below, sequenced in a study of spatial heterogeneity in lung cancer. Time point meaning: sample taken at primary tumor resection. Whole RNA, which was extracted from tumor, nontumor lung tissue or frozen PBMC, was sequenced without any cell sorting. TCRdb re-derived calls from the 5' RACE reads in MiXCR, one entry per CDR3 protein. The profile shows around 4,400 distinct CDR3 sequences, about 22% of them singletons. This material consisted of normal lung tissue next to the tumor, taken at surgery. Receptor source: a female donor with early-stage non-small cell lung cancer.

A remark on this clonotype: A library prepared for alpha chains yielded this beta chain as an off-target read; its size is of little meaning. The V gene is TRBV3-1, the J gene TRBJ1-6; the D is unclear. The CDR3 covers 15 residues. The V and J ends lost 3 bases and 8 bases respectively, with 14 bases between them. Per the germline V gene, CDR1 is LGHDT and CDR2 is YNNKEL (reference sequence). CDR3 in amino acids: CASSHGPGLDSPLHF. CDR3 sequence (DNA): TGTGCCAGCAGCCACGGACCCGGTTTGGATTCACCCCTCCACTTT. Full variable domain (missing parts from reference TRBV3-1 and TRBJ1-6): DTAVSQTPKYLVTQMGNDKSIKCEQNLGHDTMYWYKQDSKKFLKIMFSYNNKELIINETVPNRFSPKSPDKAHLNLHINSLELGDSAVYFCASSHGPGLDSPLHFGNGTRLTVT.

This clonotype is medium-sized by share. Being off target in a library aimed at alpha chains, this beta chain has a size of little meaning. The chain employs TRBV10-2 and TRBJ2-3; TRBD2 matches 9 bases. The CDR3 covers 15 residues. V dropped 4 bases and J dropped 3; count of bases not matched to a gene: 5. Germline V gene data show CDR1 as WSHSY and CDR2 as SAAADI. CDR3 amino acids: CASSGSGGITDTQYF. The CDR3 coding sequence is TGCGCCAGCAGTGGAAGCGGGGGGATTACAGATACGCAGTATTTT.

This clonotype is classed as medium-sized. Since it is a stray read in a library aimed at alpha chains, this beta chain has a size that is not meaningful. The chain recombines TRBV14 with TRBJ1-1; 9 bases map to TRBD1. This CDR3 has 14 residues. V dropped 4 bases and J dropped 4; count of bases not matched to a gene: 4. CDR1 is SGHDN and CDR2 is FVKESK in the germline V gene. This CDR3 is CASSRVTGGTEAFF. In DNA form, the CDR3 reads TGTGCCAGCAGCCGAGTGACAGGGGGCACTGAAGCTTTCTTT.

This clonotype is a singleton in its sample. This beta chain came through as a stray read in a library set up for alpha chains, and its size says little. This chain connects TRBV7-2 to TRBJ2-7; TRBD2 agrees at 12 bases. With V trimmed by 3 bases and J by 0 bases, 6 bases remained unmatched. Germline V gives CDR1 SGHTA, CDR2 FQGNSA. This CDR3 spans 17 amino acids. The DNA for the CDR3 is TGTGCCAGCAGCTTCCAACTAGCGGGAGGCCGCTCCTACGAGCAGTACTTC. Translation gives CASSFQLAGGRSYEQYF.

For this clonotype: This beta chain was picked up by a library intended for alpha chains and is off target, so its count carries little meaning. The chain recombines TRBV19 with TRBJ2-7; tentative D call: TRBD1 (6 bases). This CDR3 comprises 15 residues. Trimming took 4 bases from V and 2 from J, leaving 15 bases between them. Germline CDR1 and CDR2: LNHDA and SQIVND (reference sequence). The CDR3: CASSTVLTGPYEQYF. The CDR3 DNA follows: TGTGCCAGTAGTACAGTCCTGACAGGCCCCTACGAGCAGTACTTC. Full variable domain (missing parts from reference TRBV19 and TRBJ2-7): DGGITQSPKYLFRKEGQNVTLSCEQNLNHDAMYWYRQDPGQGLRLIYYSQIVNDFQKGDIAEGYSVSREKKESFPLTVTSAQKNPTAFYLCASSTVLTGPYEQYFGPGTRLTVT.

A word on this clonotype: Being off target in a library aimed at alpha chains, this beta chain has a size of little meaning. The chain joins TRBV12-3 or TRBV12-4 to TRBJ1-1; D ambiguous. The CDR3 is 13 amino acids. Between the trimmed V and J ends, which lost 3 bases and 1 base, there was a span of 6 bases. Here the CDR3 reads CASSLSRNTEAFF. The CDR3 nucleotides are TGTGCCAGCAGTTTGTCCAGGAACACTGAAGCTTTCTTT.

About this clonotype itself: Because this beta chain is a stray read in a library intended to capture alpha chains, its abundance should not be given much weight. The chain is built from TRBV6-2 or TRBV6-3 and TRBJ1-4; tentative D call: TRBD1 (5 bases). Trimming took 5 bases from V and 0 from J, leaving 16 bases between them. The CDR3 has 17 amino acids. CDR1 and CDR2 (germline): MNHEY, SVGEGT. The CDR3, as DNA: TGTGCCAGCAGTGAGGACATAAGAATTGCAACTAATGAAAAACTGTTTTTT. Translated: CASSEDIRIATNEKLFF.

Judged by abundance, this clonotype is medium-sized. This beta chain was picked up by a library intended for alpha chains and is off target, so its count carries little meaning. The rearrangement joins TRBV27 to TRBJ1-6, with a weak D call TRBD1 (5 bases). The CDR3 consists of 16 residues. Germline assignment: CDR1 MNHEY and CDR2 SMNVEV (reference sequence). The germline V and J ends were trimmed by 7 bases and 5 bases, with 18 bases remaining between them. The chain's CDR3 is CASTRMGGINNSPLHF. DNA of the CDR3: TGTGCCAGCACCAGGATGGGGGGAATCAATAATTCACCCCTCCACTTT.

This clonotype is termed medium-sized. The size of this beta chain means little, since it is a stray read in a library made for alpha chains. This chain uses TRBV12-3 or TRBV12-4 with TRBJ2-1; D not resolved. Trimming cost V 8 bases and J 8 bases, with 10 bases left between them. CDR3 length: 11 residues. The CDR3 DNA follows: TGTGCCAGCTCCCCTGGCGATGAGCAGTTCTTC. Translated: CASSPGDEQFF.

As concerns this clonotype: For a library built for alpha chains, this beta chain is a stray read; little rests on its size. This chain joins TRBV12-3 or TRBV12-4 and TRBJ2-3; 10 positions match TRBD2. The junction had 4 bases not matched to a gene; V was cut back by 5 bases and J by 2 bases. There are 15 residues in the CDR3. DNA of the CDR3: TGTGCCAGCAGTACTAGCGGGGTTTACACAGATACGCAGTATTTT. It codes for CASSTSGVYTDTQYF.

By share, this clonotype counts as large. This beta chain is an off-target read within a library intended for alpha chains, so its frequency means little. V gene TRBV29-1 combines with J gene TRBJ1-2, with TRBD1 matching 9 bases. Trimming removed 4 bases from V and 5 bases from J; junction bases left unmatched: 2. This CDR3 is 12 amino acids long. The V gene's germline CDR1 is SQVTM and CDR2 ANQGSEA. CDR3 sequence (DNA): TGCAGCGTTGTGACAGGGGGGTATGGCTACACCTTC. This gives the protein CSVVTGGYGYTF.

This clonotype is termed medium-sized (0.01 to 0.1%). Because the library targeted alpha chains, this beta chain is an off-target read whose size means little. The V gene is TRBV6-5, the J gene TRBJ2-5, with 7 bases lining up with TRBD2. CDR1 and CDR2 (germline): MNHEY, SVGAGI. With V trimmed by 6 bases and J by 0 bases, 7 bases remained unmatched. The CDR3 runs to 15 residues. CDR3 loop: CASRPRDYNQETQYF. The CDR3 DNA sequence: TGTGCCAGCAGGCCCCGGGACTACAACCAAGAGACCCAGTACTTC.

Ten or more counts support this clonotype. Because this beta chain is a stray read in a library intended to capture alpha chains, its abundance should not be given much weight. The chain has TRBV11-2 and TRBJ1-6; D not certain. Germline loops: CDR1 SGHAT, CDR2 FQNNGV. The V end was cut by 5 bases, the J end by 8 bases, with 10 bases between. This CDR3 is 13 amino acids long. CDR3 coding DNA: TGTGCCAGCAGCCCGGAGTTATATTCACCCCTCCACTTT. This sequence encodes CASSPELYSPLHF.

This clonotype was picked up one time. The size of this beta chain means little, since it is a stray read in a library made for alpha chains. This chain links TRBV3-1 with TRBJ2-5; a weak D match, TRBD2 (5 bases). With 4 bases removed from V and 4 bases from J, the gap between germline ends came to 16 bases. CDR1 is LGHDT and CDR2 is YNNKEL in the germline V gene (reference sequence). This CDR3 contains 15 residues. CDR3 nucleotides: TGTGCCAGCAGCCTAAGAGGGCGAGGTAGAGAGACCCAGTACTTC. This sequence encodes CASSLRGRGRETQYF.

This clonotype was seen ten or more times. The library was built for alpha chains, so this beta chain is an off-target read and its size means little. The chain employs TRBV5-1 and TRBJ2-5, with a possible D match to TRBD1 (6 bases). Per germline, CDR1 SGHRS and CDR2 YFSETQ. This CDR3 has 16 residues. V was trimmed by 4 bases and J by 4 bases, leaving 20 bases between them. The DNA for the CDR3 is TGCGCCAGCAGCCAAGGGACAACCGGTTCGAGAGAGACCCAGTACTTC. This gives the protein CASSQGTTGSRETQYF.

By frequency in the sample, this clonotype is medium-sized. This beta chain is an off-target read within a library intended for alpha chains, so its frequency means little. The chain has TRBV29-1 and TRBJ1-4, with D uncertain. V gave up 0 bases and J gave up 4 bases, with 6 bases separating them. This CDR3 region has 13 residues. CDR1 SQVTM and CDR2 ANQGSEA come from the germline V gene. CDR3 nucleotide sequence: TGCAGCGTTGAAGATCTCAATAATGAAAAACTGTTTTTT. Translating it yields CSVEDLNNEKLFF.

This clonotype was observed many times. A library made for alpha chains picked up this beta chain off target, so its size means little. The chain combines TRBV7-2 with TRBJ2-7, with D maybe TRBD2 (6 bases). The germline V gene encodes CDR1 SGHTA and CDR2 FQGNSA. V was pared by 4 bases and J by 3 bases, with 13 bases between. This CDR3 has 14 amino acids. CDR3 bases: TGTGCCAGCAGCTCTAAGATGACTAGCTACGAGCAGTACTTC. Its translation is CASSSKMTSYEQYF.

This clonotype is judged medium-sized. Since the library was made to target alpha chains, this beta chain is a stray read and its abundance is not meaningful. The rearrangement links TRBV20-1 to TRBJ1-1, with 8 bases matching TRBD1. CDR3 length: 14 amino acids. Trimming at V came to 2 bases and at J to 3 bases, leaving 5 bases not matched to a gene. Germline lookup yields CDR1 DFQATT and CDR2 SNEGSKA (reference sequence). The CDR3 sequence: CSARQTGADTEAFF. The DNA for the CDR3 is TGCAGTGCTAGACAGACAGGGGCGGACACTGAAGCTTTCTTT.

This clonotype is termed medium-sized (0.01 to 0.1%). The library was built for alpha chains, so this beta chain is an off-target read and its size means little. This chain connects TRBV6-2 or TRBV6-3 to TRBJ1-5; D is unresolved. The CDR3 totals 13 residues. V was shortened by 5 bases and J by 5 bases, with 10 bases between the two germline ends. The V gene's germline CDR1 is MNHEY and CDR2 SVGEGT. This chain's CDR3 is CASSDRRDQPQHF. CDR3 bases: TGTGCCAGCAGTGACCGAAGGGATCAGCCCCAGCATTTT.

This clonotype is judged medium-sized. The library was designed around alpha chains, so this beta chain is a stray read whose abundance carries little weight. The chain joins TRBV12-3 or TRBV12-4 to TRBJ2-1, with D unclear. The CDR3 is 12 residues long. V was trimmed by 6 bases and J by 9 bases, leaving 12 bases between them. CDR3 coding DNA: TGTGCCAGCAGCTCCGCTCATCTTGAGCAGTTCTTC. The encoded protein is CASSSAHLEQFF.

This clonotype ranks as medium-sized. Found in a library prepared for alpha chains, this beta chain is an off-target read, and its abundance has little meaning. The chain carries TRBV20-1 and TRBJ1-6; D call uncertain. The CDR3 has 12 residues. The germline CDR1 and CDR2 sequences are DFQATT and SNEGSKA (reference sequence). Trimming took off 4 bases at V and 12 bases at J, with 13 bases between the two ends. The CDR3 here is CSANGPRLPLHF. Here the CDR3 DNA reads TGCAGTGCTAATGGCCCCCGATTACCCCTCCACTTT.

This clonotype was observed many times. This beta chain came through as a stray read in a library set up for alpha chains, and its size says little. The chain combines TRBV5-1 with TRBJ2-3; possibly TRBD1 for D (5 bases). CDR1 SGHRS and CDR2 YFSETQ come from the germline V gene. The V and J ends lost 0 bases and 3 bases respectively, with 8 bases between them. CDR3 length equals 14 residues. The CDR3 is CASSLVAGTDTQYF. In DNA form, the CDR3 reads TGCGCCAGCAGCTTGGTGGCAGGGACAGATACGCAGTATTTT.

On this clonotype: The library was built for alpha chains, so this beta chain is an off-target read and its size means little. CDR3 DNA sequence: TGCAGCGTTGGGGGTACCCACACAGATACGCAGTATTTT. Translation: CSVGGTHTDTQYF. The chain joins TRBV29-1 to TRBJ2-3, with no clear D. V lost 4 bases and J lost 2, with 10 bases in between. Germline V lookup: CDR1 SQVTM, CDR2 ANQGSEA. This CDR3 is built from 13 residues.

In regard to this clonotype: With the library built for alpha chains, this beta chain is off target and its frequency is not meaningful. The CDR3 region has the DNA TGCGCCAGCAGCGAACCAGGGCAAGAGACCCAGTACTTC. As protein: CASSEPGQETQYF. This chain uses TRBV5-1 with TRBJ2-5; D is perhaps TRBD1 (5 bases). Between the trimmed V and J ends, which lost 4 bases and 2 bases, there was a span of 9 bases. Germline CDR1 reads SGHRS; CDR2 reads YFSETQ. The CDR3 runs 13 residues.

By sample fraction, this clonotype is medium-sized. The library was built for alpha chains, so this beta chain is an off-target read and its size means little. This chain joins TRBV5-1 and TRBJ2-5, with 13 bases that match TRBD2. CDR3 length equals 18 residues. J lost 1 base, V lost 2 bases, and 8 bases had no gene match. Germline CDR1 SGHRS, CDR2 YFSETQ. CDR3 region: CASSFTGTSGAGQETQYF. The CDR3 DNA reads as TGCGCCAGCAGCTTTACCGGGACTAGCGGGGCCGGCCAAGAGACCCAGTACTTC.